The 7 T cell receptor beta chains in this list originate from one sample, sequenced in a study of metastatic and nonmetastatic thyroid tumors. None of the patients had undergone any treatment ahead of thyroid surgery. From the PCR reads, TCRdb re-called clones with MiXCR. The data contain 20,000 to 25,000 clones, around 13% of them seen just once; the ten biggest clones take up roughly a quarter. Input material: blood. The receptors shown here come from a female donor with papillary thyroid cancer or a benign thyroid nodule (not recorded which). Some clones in this sample may be carry-over from other donors' samples.

The chain employs TRBV9 and TRBJ1-1; a weak D match, TRBD1 (5 bases). V lost 4 bases to trimming and J lost 10 bases, with 17 bases between them. This CDR3 is 13 amino acids long. Germline CDR1 and CDR2: SGDLS and YYNGEE. The CDR3: CASSLIYMGVAFF. The DNA for the CDR3 is TGTGCCAGCAGCCTGATTTACATGGGGGTAGCTTTCTTT.

The rearrangement links TRBV20-1 to TRBJ1-1; D is possibly TRBD1 (6 bases). The CDR3 is 13 amino acids. The germline V gene has CDR1 DFQATT and CDR2 SNEGSKA (reference sequence). Trimming pared 4 bases from V and 6 bases from J, leaving 15 bases between. The CDR3 region is CSAIGGGVPEAFF. The CDR3 DNA reads as TGCAGTGCTATAGGGGGGGGCGTCCCTGAAGCTTTCTTT.

This clone has at least ten counts. This chain joins TRBV18 and TRBJ2-2; D might be TRBD1 (5 bases). CDR1 and CDR2 (germline): KGHSH, LQKENI. V gave up 6 bases and J gave up 0 bases, with 14 bases separating them. This CDR3 is built from 16 residues. This chain's CDR3 is CASSSTALSNTGELFF. The CDR3 nucleotides are TGTGCCAGCTCCTCGACAGCCTTATCGAACACCGGGGAGCTGTTTTTT.

This clone was picked up many times. The CDR3 region is CASSRTSYEQYF. CDR3 DNA: TGTGCCAGCAGCCGGACTAGCTACGAGCAGTACTTC. The V gene is TRBV3-1, the J gene TRBJ2-7, with 7 bases fitting TRBD2. This CDR3 is built from 12 residues. Germline V CDR1 and CDR2: LGHDT, YNNKEL (reference sequence). Trimming removed 4 bases from V and 3 bases from J; junction bases left unmatched: 0.

This clone was recorded many times. This sequence joins TRBV20-1 and TRBJ2-1; 8 positions agree with TRBD1. With V trimmed by 0 bases and J by 5 bases, 15 bases remained unmatched. The CDR3 runs 18 residues. Germline loops: CDR1 DFQATT, CDR2 SNEGSKA (reference sequence). The chain's CDR3 is CSAREDPGQGVGHNEQFF. In DNA, the CDR3 is TGCAGTGCTAGAGAGGATCCCGGACAGGGAGTTGGCCACAATGAGCAGTTCTTC.

There are many counts of this clone. The V gene is TRBV5-1, the J gene TRBJ2-7, with D tentatively TRBD1 (5 bases). CDR3 length equals 13 residues. The germline V and J ends were trimmed by 0 bases and 3 bases, with 7 bases remaining between them. The germline CDR1 and CDR2 sequences are SGHRS and YFSETQ. In nucleotides, the CDR3 is TGCGCCAGCAGCTTGGGACAGCGCTACGAGCAGTACTTC. Protein sequence: CASSLGQRYEQYF.

This clone was counted many times. The V and J genes are TRBV12-3 or TRBV12-4 and TRBJ2-1; a possible D gene is TRBD1 (6 bases). Trimming shortened V by 3 bases and J by 0 bases, and 9 bases separated the two germline ends. This CDR3 spans 15 amino acids. The CDR3 loop reads CASSFWDNSYNEQFF. CDR3 nucleotide sequence: TGTGCCAGCAGTTTTTGGGACAACTCCTACAATGAGCAGTTCTTC.